This TCR beta chain was found in a study of T cell repertoires in cytomegalovirus infection. MiXCR, run by TCRdb on the reads, gives a single entry per CDR3 protein. This table has roughly 500,000 distinct CDR3 sequences, around 11% appearing once. Many counts were recorded for this clonotype. Its specificity is unknown. The CDR3 runs 14 residues. J was trimmed by 5 bases and V by 2 bases; bases with no gene match: 5. The germline CDR1 and CDR2 sequences are SGHDN and FVKESK. Findings of the study overall: The study found HLA-C-restricted CMV-specific TCR beta clonotypes dominating the ex vivo response.

The receptor was derived from a human donor in good health (CMV status not recorded). Some clones in this sample may be carry-over from other donors' samples. Sequencing was carried out using PBMCs. The chain has TRBV14 and TRBJ1-2; 7 nucleotides agree with TRBD1. The DNA of the CDR3 is TGTGCCAGCAGCCAATCAGACAGGGTTTATGGCTACACCTTC. Protein product: CASSQSDRVYGYTF.